This T cell receptor (beta chain) is drawn from a study of blood T cell repertoires in COVID-19. This clone showed up just a few times. Data came from immunoSEQ multiplex PCR; TCRdb stores just in-frame clones and leaves some out. The sample carries 20,000 or so clones, around 88% recorded once. The source of this sequence is a woman aged 25 to 39 who had recovered from COVID-19. What was sequenced was PBMCs or T cells enriched from blood (not recorded which).

DNA of the CDR3: TGTGCCAGCAGCCAAGATAACAGGAGGCTGTTTTTT. It yields the protein CASSQDNRRLFF. The chain couples TRBV3-1 (or the pseudogene TRBV3-2) to TRBJ2-2, with D possibly being TRBD1 (5 bases). The length of the CDR3 is 12 residues. The germline V gene has CDR1 LGHDT and CDR2 YNNKEL (reference sequence). V was trimmed by 0 bases and J by 13 bases, leaving 9 bases between them.